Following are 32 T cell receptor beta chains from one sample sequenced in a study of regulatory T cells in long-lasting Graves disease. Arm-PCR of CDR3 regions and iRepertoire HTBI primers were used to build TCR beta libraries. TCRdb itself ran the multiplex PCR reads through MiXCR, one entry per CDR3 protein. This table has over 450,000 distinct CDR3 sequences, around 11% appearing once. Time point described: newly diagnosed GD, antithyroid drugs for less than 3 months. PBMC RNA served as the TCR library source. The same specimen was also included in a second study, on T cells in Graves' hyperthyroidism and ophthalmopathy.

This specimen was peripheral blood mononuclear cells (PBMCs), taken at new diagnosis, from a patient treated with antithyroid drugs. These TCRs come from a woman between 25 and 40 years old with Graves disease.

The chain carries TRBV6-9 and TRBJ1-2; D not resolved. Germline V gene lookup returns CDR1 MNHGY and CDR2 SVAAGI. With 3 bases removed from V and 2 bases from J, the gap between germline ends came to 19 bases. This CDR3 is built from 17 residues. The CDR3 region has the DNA TGTGCCAGCAGTTACCGGCTCCTCGATAGACTGAACTATGGCTACACCTTC. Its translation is CASSYRLLDRLNYGYTF.

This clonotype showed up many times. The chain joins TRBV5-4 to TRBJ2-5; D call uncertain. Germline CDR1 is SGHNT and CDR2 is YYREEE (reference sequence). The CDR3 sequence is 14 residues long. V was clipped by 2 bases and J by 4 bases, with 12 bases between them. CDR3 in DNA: TGTGCCAGCAGCTTTCGCACAGTCGGAGAGACCCAGTACTTC. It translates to CASSFRTVGETQYF.

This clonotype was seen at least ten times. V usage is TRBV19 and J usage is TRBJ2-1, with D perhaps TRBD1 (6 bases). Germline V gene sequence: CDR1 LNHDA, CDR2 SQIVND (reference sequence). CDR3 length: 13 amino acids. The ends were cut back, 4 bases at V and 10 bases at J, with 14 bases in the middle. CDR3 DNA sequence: TGTGCCAGTAGTAGTCCAGGGGTTCCCGAGCAGTTCTTC. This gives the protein CASSSPGVPEQFF.

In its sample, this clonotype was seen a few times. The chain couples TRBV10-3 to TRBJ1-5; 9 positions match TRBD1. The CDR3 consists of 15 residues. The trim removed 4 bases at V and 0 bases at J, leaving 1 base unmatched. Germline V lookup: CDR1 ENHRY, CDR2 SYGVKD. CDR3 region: CAISGDRDSNQPQHF. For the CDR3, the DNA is TGTGCCATCAGTGGGGACAGGGATAGCAATCAGCCCCAGCATTTT.

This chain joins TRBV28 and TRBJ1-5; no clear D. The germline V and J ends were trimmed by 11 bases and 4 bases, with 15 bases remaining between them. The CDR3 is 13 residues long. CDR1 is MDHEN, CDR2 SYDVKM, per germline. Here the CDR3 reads CAARQVVNQPQHF. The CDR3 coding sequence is TGTGCCGCACGGCAGGTGGTTAATCAGCCCCAGCATTTT.

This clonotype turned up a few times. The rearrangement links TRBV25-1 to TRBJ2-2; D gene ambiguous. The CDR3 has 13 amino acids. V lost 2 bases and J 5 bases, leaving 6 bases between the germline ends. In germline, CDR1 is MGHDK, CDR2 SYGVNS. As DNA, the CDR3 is TGTGCCAGCAGTGAAAAGGGAACCGGGGAGCTGTTTTTT. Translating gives CASSEKGTGELFF.

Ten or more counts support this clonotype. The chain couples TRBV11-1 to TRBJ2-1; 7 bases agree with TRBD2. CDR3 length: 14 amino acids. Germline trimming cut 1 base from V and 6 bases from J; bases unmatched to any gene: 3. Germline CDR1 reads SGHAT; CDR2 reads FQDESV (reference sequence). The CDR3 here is CASSLGLAGNEQFF. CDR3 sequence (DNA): TGTGCCAGCAGCTTAGGACTAGCAGGCAATGAGCAGTTCTTC.

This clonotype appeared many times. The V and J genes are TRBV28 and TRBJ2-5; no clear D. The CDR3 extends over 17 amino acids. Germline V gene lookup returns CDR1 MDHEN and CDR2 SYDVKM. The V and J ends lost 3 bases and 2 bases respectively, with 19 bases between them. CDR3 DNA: TGTGCCAGCAGTTTGGTTTCTGTTCCGGTTCTGCAAGAGACCCAGTACTTC. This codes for CASSLVSVPVLQETQYF.

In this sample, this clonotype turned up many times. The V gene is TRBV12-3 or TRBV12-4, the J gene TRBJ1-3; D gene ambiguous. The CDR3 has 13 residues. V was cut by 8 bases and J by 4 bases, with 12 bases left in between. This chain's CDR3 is CASFNWGGNTIYF. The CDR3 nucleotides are TGTGCCAGCTTCAACTGGGGAGGAAACACCATATATTTT.

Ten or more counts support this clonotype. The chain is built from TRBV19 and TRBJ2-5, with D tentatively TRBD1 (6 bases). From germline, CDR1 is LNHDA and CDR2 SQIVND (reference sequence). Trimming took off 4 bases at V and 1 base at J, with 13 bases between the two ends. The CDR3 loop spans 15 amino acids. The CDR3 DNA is TGTGCCAGTAGTACGGGTCAGGGGTCCCAAGAGACCCAGTACTTC. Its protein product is CASSTGQGSQETQYF.

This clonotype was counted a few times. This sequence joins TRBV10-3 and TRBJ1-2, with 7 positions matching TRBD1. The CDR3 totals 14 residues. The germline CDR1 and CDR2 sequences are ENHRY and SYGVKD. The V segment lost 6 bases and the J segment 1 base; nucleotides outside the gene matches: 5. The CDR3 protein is CAISLTGSNYGYTF. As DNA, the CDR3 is TGTGCCATCAGCTTGACAGGGAGTAACTATGGCTACACCTTC.

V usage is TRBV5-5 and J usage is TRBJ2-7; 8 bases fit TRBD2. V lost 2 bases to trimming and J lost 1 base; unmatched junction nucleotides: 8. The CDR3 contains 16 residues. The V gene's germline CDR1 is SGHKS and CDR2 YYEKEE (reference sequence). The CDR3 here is CASSFSGREESYEQYF. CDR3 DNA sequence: TGTGCCAGCAGCTTCTCCGGGCGGGAGGAGTCCTACGAGCAGTACTTC.

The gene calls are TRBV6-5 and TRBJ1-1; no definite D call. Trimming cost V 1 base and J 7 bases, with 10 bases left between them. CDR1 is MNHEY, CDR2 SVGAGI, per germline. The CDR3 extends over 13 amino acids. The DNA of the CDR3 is TGTGCCAGCAGTTACTTCGACCGCGTTGAAGCTTTCTTT. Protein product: CASSYFDRVEAFF.

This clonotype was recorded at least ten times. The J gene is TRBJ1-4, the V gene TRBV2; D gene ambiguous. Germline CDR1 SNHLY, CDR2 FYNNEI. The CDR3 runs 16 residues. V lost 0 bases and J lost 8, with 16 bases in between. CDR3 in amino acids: CASSEALYGQEEKLFF. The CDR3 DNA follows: TGTGCCAGCAGTGAAGCGCTTTATGGCCAAGAAGAAAAACTGTTTTTT.

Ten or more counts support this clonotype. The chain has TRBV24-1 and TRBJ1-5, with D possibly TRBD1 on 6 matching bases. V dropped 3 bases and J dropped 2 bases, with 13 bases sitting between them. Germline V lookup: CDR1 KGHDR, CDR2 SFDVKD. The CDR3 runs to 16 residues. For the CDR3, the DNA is TGTGCCACCAGTGATCAGGACAGCCCTGGCAATCAGCCCCAGCATTTT. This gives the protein CATSDQDSPGNQPQHF.

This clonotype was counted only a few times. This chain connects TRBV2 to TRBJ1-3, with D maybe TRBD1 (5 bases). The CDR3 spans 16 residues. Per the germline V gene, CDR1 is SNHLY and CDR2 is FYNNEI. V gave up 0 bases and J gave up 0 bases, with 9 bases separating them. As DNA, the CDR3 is TGTGCCAGCAGTGAAGCGCGGGGGTCCTCTGGAAACACCATATATTTT. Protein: CASSEARGSSGNTIYF.

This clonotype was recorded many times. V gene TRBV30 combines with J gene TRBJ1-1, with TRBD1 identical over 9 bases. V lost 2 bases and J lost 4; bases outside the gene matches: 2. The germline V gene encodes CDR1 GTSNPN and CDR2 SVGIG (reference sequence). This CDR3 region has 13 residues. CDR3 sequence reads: CAWSRQGGTEAFF. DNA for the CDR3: TGTGCCTGGAGTCGACAGGGGGGCACTGAAGCTTTCTTT. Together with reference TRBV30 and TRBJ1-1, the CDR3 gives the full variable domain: SQTIHQWPATLVQPVGSPLSLECTVEGTSNPNLYWYRQAAGRGLQLLFYSVGIGQISSEVPQNLSASRPQDRQFILSSKKLLLSDSGFYLCAWSRQGGTEAFFGQGTRLTVV.

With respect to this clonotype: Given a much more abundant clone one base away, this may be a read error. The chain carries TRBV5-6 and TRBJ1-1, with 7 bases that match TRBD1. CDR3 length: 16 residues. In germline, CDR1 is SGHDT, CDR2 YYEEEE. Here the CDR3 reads CVSSLGDLYRGTEAFF. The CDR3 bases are TGTGTCAGCAGCTTGGGGGACCTTTACAGGGGAACTGAAGCTTTCTTT.

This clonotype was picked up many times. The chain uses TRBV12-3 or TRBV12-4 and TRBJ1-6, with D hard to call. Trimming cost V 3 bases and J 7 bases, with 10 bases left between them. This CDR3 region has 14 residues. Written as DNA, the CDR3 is TGTGCCAGCAGTTTTTCGGGAGTCAATTCACCCCTCCACTTT. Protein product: CASSFSGVNSPLHF.

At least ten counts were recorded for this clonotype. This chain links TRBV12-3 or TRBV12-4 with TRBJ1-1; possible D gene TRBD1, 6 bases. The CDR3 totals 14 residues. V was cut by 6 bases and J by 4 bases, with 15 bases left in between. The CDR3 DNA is TGTGCCAGCAGCCCACAGGGAGGAAGCACTGAAGCTTTCTTT. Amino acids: CASSPQGGSTEAFF.

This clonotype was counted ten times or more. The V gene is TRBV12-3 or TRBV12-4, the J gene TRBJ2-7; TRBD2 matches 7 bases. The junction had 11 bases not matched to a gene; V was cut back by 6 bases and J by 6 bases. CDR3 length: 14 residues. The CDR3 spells CASSLTSPKPEQYF. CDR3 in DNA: TGTGCCAGCAGCTTGACTAGCCCAAAACCCGAGCAGTACTTC.

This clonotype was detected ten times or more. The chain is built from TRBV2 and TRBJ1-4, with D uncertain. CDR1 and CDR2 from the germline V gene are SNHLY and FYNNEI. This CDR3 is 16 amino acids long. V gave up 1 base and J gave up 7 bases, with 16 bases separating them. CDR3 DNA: TGTGCCAGCAGTGAAGATATGTCGCCGGGGAGTGAAAAACTGTTTTTT. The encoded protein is CASSEDMSPGSEKLFF.

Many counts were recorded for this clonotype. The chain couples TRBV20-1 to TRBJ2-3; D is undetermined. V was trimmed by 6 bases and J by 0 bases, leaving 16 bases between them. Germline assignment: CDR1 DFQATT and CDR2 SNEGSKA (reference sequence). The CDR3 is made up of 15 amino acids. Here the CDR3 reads CSAEPHLTSTDTQYF. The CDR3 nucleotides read TGCAGTGCAGAACCCCATTTAACTAGCACAGATACGCAGTATTTT.

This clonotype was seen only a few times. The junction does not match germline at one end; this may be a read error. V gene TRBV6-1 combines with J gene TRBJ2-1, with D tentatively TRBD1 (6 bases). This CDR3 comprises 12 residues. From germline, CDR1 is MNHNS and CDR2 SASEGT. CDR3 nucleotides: TGTACCAGCCGGTGGATGGACAGAGAGCAGTTCTTC. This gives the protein CTSRWMDREQFF.

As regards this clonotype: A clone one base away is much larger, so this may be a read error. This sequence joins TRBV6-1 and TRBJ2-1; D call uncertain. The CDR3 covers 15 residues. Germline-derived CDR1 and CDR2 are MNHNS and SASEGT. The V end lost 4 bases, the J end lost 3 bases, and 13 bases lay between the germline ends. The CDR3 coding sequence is TGTGCCAGCAGTGCTCGCCCAAACGACTACAATGAGCAGTTCTTC. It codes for CASSARPNDYNEQFF.

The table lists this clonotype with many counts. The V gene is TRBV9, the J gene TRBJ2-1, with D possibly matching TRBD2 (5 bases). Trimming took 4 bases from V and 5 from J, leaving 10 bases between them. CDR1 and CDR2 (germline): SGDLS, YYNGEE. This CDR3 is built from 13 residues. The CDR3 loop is CASSSSLHNEQFF. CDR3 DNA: TGTGCCAGCAGCTCTAGCTTACACAATGAGCAGTTCTTC.

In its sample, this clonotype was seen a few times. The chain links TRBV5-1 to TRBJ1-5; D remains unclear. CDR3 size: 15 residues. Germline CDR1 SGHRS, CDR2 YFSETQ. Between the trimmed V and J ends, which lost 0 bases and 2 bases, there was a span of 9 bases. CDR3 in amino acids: CASSLDAAGNQPQHF. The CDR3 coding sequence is TGCGCCAGCAGCTTGGATGCCGCCGGCAATCAGCCCCAGCATTTT. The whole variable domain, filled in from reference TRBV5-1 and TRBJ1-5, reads KAGVTQTPRYLIKTRGQQVTLSCSPISGHRSVSWYQQTPGQGLQFLFEYFSETQRNKGNFPGRFSGRQFSNSRSEMNVSTLELGDSALYLCASSLDAAGNQPQHFGDGTRLSIL.

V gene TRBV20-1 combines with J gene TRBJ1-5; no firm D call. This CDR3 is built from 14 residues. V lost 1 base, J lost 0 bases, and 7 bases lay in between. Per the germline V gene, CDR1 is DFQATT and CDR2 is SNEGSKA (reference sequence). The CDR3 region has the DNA TGCAGTGCTAGAGGCCAGAATAGCAATCAGCCCCAGCATTTT. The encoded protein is CSARGQNSNQPQHF.

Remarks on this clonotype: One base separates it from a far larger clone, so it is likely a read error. DNA for the CDR3: TGTGCCAGCAGCCAAGGAGGATCCACAGATACGCACTATTTT. Its translation is CASSQGGSTDTHYF. The chain joins TRBV11-2 to TRBJ2-3; D may be TRBD2 (5 bases). CDR1 and CDR2 (germline): SGHAT, FQNNGV. This CDR3 is built from 14 residues.

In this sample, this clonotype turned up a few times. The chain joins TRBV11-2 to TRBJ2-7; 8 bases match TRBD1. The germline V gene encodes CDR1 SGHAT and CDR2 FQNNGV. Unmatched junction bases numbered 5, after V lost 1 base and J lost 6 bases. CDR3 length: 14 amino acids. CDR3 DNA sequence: TGTGCCAGCAGCTTAGGGGGCAGGGGGCGCGAGCAGTACTTC. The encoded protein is CASSLGGRGREQYF.

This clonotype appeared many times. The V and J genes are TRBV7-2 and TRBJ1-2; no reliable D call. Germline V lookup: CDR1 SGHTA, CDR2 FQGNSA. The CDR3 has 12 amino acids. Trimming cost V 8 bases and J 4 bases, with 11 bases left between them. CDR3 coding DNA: TGTGCCAGCTCGCCCAATCTCTATGGCTACACCTTC. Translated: CASSPNLYGYTF.

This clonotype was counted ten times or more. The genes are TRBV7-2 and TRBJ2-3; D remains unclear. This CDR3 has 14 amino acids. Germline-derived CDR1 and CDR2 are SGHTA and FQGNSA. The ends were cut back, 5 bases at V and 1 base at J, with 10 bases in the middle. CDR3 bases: TGTGCCAGCAGCCCGCCCGCCGGCACAGATACGCAGTATTTT. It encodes CASSPPAGTDTQYF.